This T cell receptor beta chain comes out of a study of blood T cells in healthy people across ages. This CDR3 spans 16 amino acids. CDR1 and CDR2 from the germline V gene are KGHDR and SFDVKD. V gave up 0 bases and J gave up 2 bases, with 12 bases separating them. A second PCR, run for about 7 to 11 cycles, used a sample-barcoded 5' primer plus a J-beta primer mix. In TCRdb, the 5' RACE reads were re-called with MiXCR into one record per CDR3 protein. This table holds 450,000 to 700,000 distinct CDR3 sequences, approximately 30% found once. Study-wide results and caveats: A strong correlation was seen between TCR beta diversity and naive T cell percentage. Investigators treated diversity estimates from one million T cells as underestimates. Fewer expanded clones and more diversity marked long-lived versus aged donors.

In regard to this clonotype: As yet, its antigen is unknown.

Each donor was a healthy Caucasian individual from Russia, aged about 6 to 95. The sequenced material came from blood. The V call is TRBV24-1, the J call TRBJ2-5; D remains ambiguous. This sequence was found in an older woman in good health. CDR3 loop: CATSDLEVTGQETQYF. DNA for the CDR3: TGTGCCACCAGTGATTTGGAAGTAACGGGTCAAGAGACCCAGTACTTC.